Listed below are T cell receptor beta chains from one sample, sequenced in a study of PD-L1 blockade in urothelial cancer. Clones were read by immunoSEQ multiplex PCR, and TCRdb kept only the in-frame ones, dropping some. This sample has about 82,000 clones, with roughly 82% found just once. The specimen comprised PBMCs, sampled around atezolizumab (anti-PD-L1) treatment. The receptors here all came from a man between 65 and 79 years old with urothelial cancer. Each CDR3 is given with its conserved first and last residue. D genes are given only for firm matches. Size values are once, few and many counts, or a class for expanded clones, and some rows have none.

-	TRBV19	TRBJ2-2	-	TGTGCCACCCGACAGGGACTCACCGGGGAGCTGTTTTTT	CATRQGLTGELFF
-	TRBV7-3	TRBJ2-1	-	TGTGCCAGCAGCTTAAGCGGGGCAGCCTACAATGAGCAGTTCTTC	CASSLSGAAYNEQFF
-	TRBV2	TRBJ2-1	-	TGTGCCAGCAGTGAACGGCAGGCCCAAGAGCAGTTCTTC	CASSERQAQEQFF
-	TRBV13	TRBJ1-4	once	TGTGCCAGCAGTACCCAGGGGATGCCTAATGAAAAACTGTTTTTT	CASSTQGMPNEKLFF
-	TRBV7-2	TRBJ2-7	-	TGTGCCAGCAGCGTAGTGACTATCGGCGAGCAGTACTTC	CASSVVTIGEQYF
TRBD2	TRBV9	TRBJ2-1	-	TGTGCCAGCAGCCCCCGACTAGCGGGCCCCGCGGAGGTTAACAATGAGCAGTTCTTC	CASSPRLAGPAEVNNEQFF
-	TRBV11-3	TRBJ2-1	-	TGTGCCAGCAGGCCCCGCGGAGGACTAACCTACAATGAGCAGTTCTTC	CASRPRGGLTYNEQFF
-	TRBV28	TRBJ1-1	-	TGTGCCAGCAGTTTACACAGTGACGTGAACACTGAAGCTTTCTTT	CASSLHSDVNTEAFF
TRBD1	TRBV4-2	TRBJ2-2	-	TGTGCCAGCAGCCGGACCGGTATCGGACAGGGCACCGGGGAGCTGTTTTTT	CASSRTGIGQGTGELFF
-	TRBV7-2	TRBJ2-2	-	TGTGCCAGCAGTAATGACTATAACACCGGGGAGCTGTTTTTT	CASSNDYNTGELFF
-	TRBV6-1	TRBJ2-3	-	TGTGCCAGCACCGGTGGAGAGGGTTTGGCAGATACGCAGTATTTT	CASTGGEGLADTQYF
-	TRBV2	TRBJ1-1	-	TGTGCCAGCAGTGTGACACATAACACTGAAGCTTTCTTT	CASSVTHNTEAFF
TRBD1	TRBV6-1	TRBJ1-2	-	TGTGCCAGCAGTGAAGCCCGGACAGGGGGAGTCTACACCTTC	CASSEARTGGVYTF
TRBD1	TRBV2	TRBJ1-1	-	TGTGCCACCGGACAGGGGAGAGTCGAAGCTTTCTTT	CATGQGRVEAFF
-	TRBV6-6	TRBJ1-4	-	TGTGCCAGCAGTCTTCTAAGGGTGAGGGATGAAAAACTGTTTTTT	CASSLLRVRDEKLFF
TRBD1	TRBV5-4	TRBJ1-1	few	TGTGCCAGCAGCCCACCGGGACAGATGAACACTGAAGCTTTCTTT	CASSPPGQMNTEAFF
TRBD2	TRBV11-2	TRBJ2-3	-	TGTGCCAGCAGTTCACGTAGCGGGGATACGCAGTATTTT	CASSSRSGDTQYF
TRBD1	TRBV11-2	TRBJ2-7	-	TGTGCCAGCATCCGGACAGGGGGCATATACGAGCAGTACTTC	CASIRTGGIYEQYF
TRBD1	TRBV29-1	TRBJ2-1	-	TGCAGCGCAGCCGGGACAGGGGAGAGTGAGCAGTTCTTC	CSAAGTGESEQFF
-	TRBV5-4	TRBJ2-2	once	TGTGCCAGCAGCTTGGGAACAGGAACCGGGACCGGGGAGCTGTTTTTT	CASSLGTGTGTGELFF
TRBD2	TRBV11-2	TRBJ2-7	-	TGTGCCAGCAGCCCGGGACTAGCGGGGGGGTACGAGCAGTACTTC	CASSPGLAGGYEQYF
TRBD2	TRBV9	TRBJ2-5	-	TGTGCCAGCAGCAGGTCCTCTAGCGGATACCAAGAGACCCAGTACTTC	CASSRSSSGYQETQYF
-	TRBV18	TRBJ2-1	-	TGTGCCAGCTCACCTTTGAGGGATAATGAGCAGTTCTTC	CASSPLRDNEQFF
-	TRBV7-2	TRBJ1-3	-	TGTGCCAGCCAAGGGGAACCTGGAAACACCATATATTTT	CASQGEPGNTIYF
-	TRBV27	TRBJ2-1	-	TGTGCCAGCAGTTTGCGCAGGGCATATGAGCAGTTCTTC	CASSLRRAYEQFF
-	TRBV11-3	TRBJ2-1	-	TGTGCCAGCAGCTTAGACGGGGTTTCCTACAATGAGCAGTTCTTC	CASSLDGVSYNEQFF
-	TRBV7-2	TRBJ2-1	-	TGTGCCAGCAGCGACATAGGAGCAGTAGCGGCCAATGAGCAGTTCTTC	CASSDIGAVAANEQFF
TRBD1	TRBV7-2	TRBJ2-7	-	TGTGCCAGCAGCTCGAGGACAGGGGGGGAATACGAGCAGTACTTC	CASSSRTGGEYEQYF
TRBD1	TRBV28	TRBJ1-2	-	TGTGCCAGCAGTGTAACAGGGGTGGGGACCTATGGCTACACCTTC	CASSVTGVGTYGYTF
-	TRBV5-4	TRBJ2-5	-	TGTGCCAGCAGCATAGACTTCCACCAAGAGACCCAGTACTTC	CASSIDFHQETQYF
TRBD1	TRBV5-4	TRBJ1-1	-	TGTGCCAGCAGCTCGGGACAGGACACTGAAGCTTTCTTT	CASSSGQDTEAFF
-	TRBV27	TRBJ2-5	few	TGTGCCAGCAGTTCAGGCTCCCAAGAGACCCAGTACTTC	CASSSGSQETQYF
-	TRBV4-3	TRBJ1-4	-	TGCGCCAGCAGCCGGCAGCAGGCGAATGAAAAACTGTTTTTT	CASSRQQANEKLFF
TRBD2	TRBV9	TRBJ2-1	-	TGTGCCAGCAGCGTCACGGGGGGGCGGGGTGAGCAGTTCTTC	CASSVTGGRGEQFF
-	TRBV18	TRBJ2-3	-	TGTGCCAGCTCACCGCGCGTCGGGAGCACAGATACGCAGTATTTT	CASSPRVGSTDTQYF
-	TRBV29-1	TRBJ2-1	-	TGCAGCGTTGCCGCGGGACTTTCACCTGTCAATGAGCAGTTCTTC	CSVAAGLSPVNEQFF
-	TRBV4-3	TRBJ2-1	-	TGCGCCAGCAGCCAAAAGATTACGCGTGAGCAGTTCTTC	CASSQKITREQFF
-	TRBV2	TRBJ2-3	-	TGTGCCAGCAGTGAAGACAAAGATACGCAGTATTTT	CASSEDKDTQYF
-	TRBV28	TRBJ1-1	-	TGTGCCAGCAGCCCCGGTTGGGCGAACACTGAAGCTTTCTTT	CASSPGWANTEAFF
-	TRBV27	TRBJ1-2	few	TGTGCCAGCAGTTCCAGGGTTAACTATGGCTACACCTTC	CASSSRVNYGYTF
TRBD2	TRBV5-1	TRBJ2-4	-	TGCGCCAGCAGCCCCGAGGGAGGGGACGGCATTCAGTACTTC	CASSPEGGDGIQYF
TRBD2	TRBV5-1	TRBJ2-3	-	TGCGCCAGCAGCGTAGTTGGGCTAGCGGGGCCAGGGGATACGCAGTATTTT	CASSVVGLAGPGDTQYF
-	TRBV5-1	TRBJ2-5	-	TGCGCCAGCAGCTCCCAGAGGGACTACCAAGAGACCCAGTACTTC	CASSSQRDYQETQYF
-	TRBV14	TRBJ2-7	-	TGTGCCAGCAGCCAGACATACGAGCAGTACTTC	CASSQTYEQYF
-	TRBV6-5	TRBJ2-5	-	TGTGCCAGCAGTTACGCGGCTACGGAAGAGACCCAGTACTTC	CASSYAATEETQYF
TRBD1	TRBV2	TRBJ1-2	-	TGTGCCAGCAGTGAAAACAGGGGCACTTATGGCTACACCTTC	CASSENRGTYGYTF
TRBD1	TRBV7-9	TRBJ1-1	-	TGTGCCAACTCCAGGGGGGAGATCACTGAAGCTTTCTTT	CANSRGEITEAFF
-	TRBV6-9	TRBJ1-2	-	TGTGCCAGCAGTTCCCCCGACAGTTCCTATGGCTACACCTTC	CASSSPDSSYGYTF
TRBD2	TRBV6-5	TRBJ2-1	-	TGTGCCAGCAGTTACCCGGGACTAGCGGGTCCCAATGAGCAGTTCTTC	CASSYPGLAGPNEQFF
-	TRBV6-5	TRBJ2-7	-	TGTGCCAGCAGTTACTCGCCGTACCAGAACTACGAGCAGTACTTC	CASSYSPYQNYEQYF
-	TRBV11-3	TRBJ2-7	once	TGTGCCAGCAGCTTAGTAGGCAGGGATCACGAGCAGTACTTC	CASSLVGRDHEQYF